Listed below are T cell receptor beta chains from one sample, sequenced in a study of T cells in Graves' hyperthyroidism and ophthalmopathy. TCRdb used MiXCR to reprocess the multiplex PCR reads, holding one entry per CDR3 protein. The sample records some 740,000 distinct CDR3 sequences, 14% being singletons. Sequenced input: blood. These receptors were obtained from a woman between 18 and 30 years old with Graves' hyperthyroidism. Both conserved end residues are part of each CDR3. The D gene is left open where the match is weak. Size values are once, few and many counts, or a class for expanded clones, and some rows have none.

size	V	D	J	CDR3	DNA
many	TRBV2	-	TRBJ2-1	CASSDSGTFHSYNEQFF	TGTGCCAGCAGTGATTCCGGGACATTCCACTCCTACAATGAGCAGTTCTTC
many	TRBV5-1	TRBD1	TRBJ2-3	CASQWDSTTDTQYF	TGCGCCAGCCAATGGGACAGTACCACAGATACGCAGTATTTT
many	TRBV20-1	TRBD2	TRBJ2-7	CSAPQLRGSSYEQYF	TGCAGTGCTCCCCAATTGCGGGGGAGCTCCTACGAGCAGTACTTC
few	TRBV5-1	TRBD2	TRBJ2-7	CASTREGKQYF	TGCGCCAGCACCAGGGAGGGGAAGCAGTACTTC
-	TRBV12-5	-	TRBJ2-2	CASGLFLGELFF	TGTGCTAGTGGTTTGTTTCTCGGGGAGCTGTTTTTT
many	TRBV12-3/TRBV12-4	-	TRBJ1-5	CASSWGVGGVGNQPQHF	TGTGCCAGCAGTTGGGGCGTGGGAGGGGTGGGCAATCAGCCCCAGCATTTT
many	TRBV30	-	TRBJ1-2	CAWRGEGYGYTF	TGTGCCTGGAGGGGGGAGGGATATGGCTACACCTTC
few	TRBV7-9	-	TRBJ2-7	CASSLGLGRRPEQYF	TGTGCCAGCAGCTTAGGCCTGGGCCGCCGGCCCGAGCAGTACTTC
few	TRBV20-1	TRBD2	TRBJ2-7	CSARDQTSGRSGEQYF	TGCAGTGCTAGAGATCAGACTAGCGGGAGATCTGGGGAGCAGTACTTC
many	TRBV2	-	TRBJ1-3	CASSEALVDIYSGNTIYF	TGTGCCAGCAGTGAAGCGCTTGTGGACATCTACTCTGGAAACACCATATATTTT
few	TRBV30	-	TRBJ2-5	CAWSRRTETQYF	TGTGCCTGGAGTCGACGAACGGAGACCCAGTACTTC
-	TRBV20-1	TRBD2	TRBJ2-3	CSAPAGTSGSGTDTQYF	TGCAGTGCTCCCGCCGGGACTAGCGGCTCGGGCACAGATACGCAGTATTTT
-	TRBV15	TRBD1	TRBJ1-5	CATSRHSGSGTGNSQPQHF	TGTGCCACCAGCAGACACTCCGGCTCCGGGACAGGGAACAGTCAGCCCCAGCATTTT
-	TRBV10-3	-	TRBJ1-5	CATLDQGRGSNQPQHF	TGTGCCACCCTTGATCAGGGAAGAGGGAGCAATCAGCCCCAGCATTTT
many	TRBV11-1	-	TRBJ2-7	CASSLELGAYEQYF	TGTGCCAGCAGCTTAGAGCTGGGGGCCTACGAGCAGTACTTC
-	TRBV19	-	TRBJ1-5	CASSIYLGGNQPQHF	TGTGCCAGTAGTATATATTTAGGGGGGAATCAGCCCCAGCATTTT
-	TRBV7-2	-	TRBJ1-2	CASSLEGVRNYGYTF	TGTGCCAGCAGCTTAGAGGGGGTTCGGAACTATGGCTACACCTTC
-	TRBV28	TRBD1	TRBJ2-1	CASSAWTGKFF	TGTGCCAGCAGTGCCTGGACAGGGAAGTTCTTC
-	TRBV30	TRBD1	TRBJ1-2	CAWSDRGLGYTF	TGTGCCTGGAGTGACAGGGGGCTTGGCTACACCTTC
many	TRBV18	-	TRBJ2-7	CASSKSLYEQYF	TGTGCCAGCAGCAAGTCCCTCTACGAGCAGTACTTC
few	TRBV6-1	-	TRBJ2-3	CASSLDGGDTQYF	TGTGCCAGCAGCCTGGACGGTGGAGATACGCAGTATTTT
few	TRBV6-5	-	TRBJ1-5	CASSPATGVAQPQHF	TGTGCCAGCAGCCCCGCAACGGGGGTCGCTCAGCCCCAGCACTTT
many	TRBV27	TRBD1	TRBJ2-1	CASSDRESYNEQFF	TGTGCCAGCAGTGACAGGGAGTCCTACAATGAGCAGTTCTTC
many	TRBV18	TRBD2	TRBJ2-7	CASAPSGSWYEQYF	TGTGCCAGCGCCCCTAGCGGGAGTTGGTACGAGCAGTACTTC
few	TRBV9	-	TRBJ2-3	CASSFGTPPDTQYF	TGTGCCAGCAGCTTTGGGACCCCGCCGGATACGCAGTATTTT
-	TRBV27	TRBD1	TRBJ2-5	CASSPTIQGSPYF	TGTGCCAGCAGTCCAACCATACAGGGGAGTCCGTACTTC
-	TRBV14	TRBD2	TRBJ2-1	CASSQILAPYNERFF	TGTGCCAGCAGCCAAATACTAGCGCCTTACAATGAGCGGTTCTTC
few	TRBV5-6	TRBD1	TRBJ2-7	CASSFIPGQGFYEQYF	TGTGCCAGCAGCTTCATTCCGGGACAGGGGTTCTACGAGCAGTACTTC
few	TRBV7-9	-	TRBJ2-7	CASSLGNRNEQYF	TGTGCCAGCAGCTTAGGTAACCGAAACGAGCAGTACTTC
few	TRBV20-1	-	TRBJ2-1	CSASPHEQFF	TGCAGTGCTTCCCCCCATGAGCAGTTCTTC
few	TRBV30	-	TRBJ1-2	CAWSAFTGSYGYTF	TGTGCCTGGAGTGCCTTCACAGGGTCCTATGGCTACACCTTC
few	TRBV9	TRBD1	TRBJ2-5	CASSVAYGTGGGETQYF	TGTGCCAGCAGCGTGGCCTACGGGACAGGGGGTGGAGAGACCCAGTACTTC
few	TRBV20-1	-	TRBJ1-1	CSAKESARAGGFF	TGCAGTGCTAAGGAGTCCGCCAGGGCAGGCGGTTTCTTT
many	TRBV11-2	TRBD2	TRBJ2-3	CASSLVLAGGPDTQYF	TGTGCCAGCAGCTTAGTACTAGCGGGAGGGCCTGATACGCAGTATTTT
many	TRBV2	-	TRBJ1-5	CASSGRQGNQPQHF	TGTGCCAGCAGCGGACGACAGGGCAATCAGCCCCAGCATTTT
many	TRBV10-3	TRBD2	TRBJ2-3	CAISGGLAGGLPTDTQYF	TGTGCCATCAGTGGTGGACTAGCGGGAGGGCTCCCCACAGATACGCAGTATTTT
many	TRBV18	-	TRBJ1-1	CASSPSGTNTEAFF	TGTGCCAGCTCACCATCGGGGACGAACACTGAAGCTTTCTTT
-	TRBV12-3/TRBV12-4	-	TRBJ1-2	CASSLELYGYTF	TGTGCCAGCAGTTTAGAGCTCTATGGCTACACCTTC
-	TRBV30	-	TRBJ2-1	CACQQGIAYNEQFF	TGTGCCTGCCAGCAGGGGATTGCCTACAATGAGCAGTTCTTC
many	TRBV11-2	-	TRBJ2-5	CASSTSQETQYF	TGTGCCAGCAGCACCTCCCAAGAGACCCAGTACTTC
few	TRBV5-8	-	TRBJ2-1	CASSSVRLASLFF	TGTGCCAGCAGCTCGGTTAGGCTAGCGAGCTTGTTCTTC
many	TRBV20-1	-	TRBJ2-5	CSAPGGETQYF	TGCAGTGCCCCTGGGGGAGAGACCCAGTACTTC
few	TRBV24-1	-	TRBJ2-7	CATSGGRAQGYEQYF	TGTGCCACCAGTGGGGGCAGGGCGCAAGGTTACGAGCAGTACTTC
-	TRBV13	-	TRBJ2-1	CASSGSGRSSYNEQFF	TGTGCCAGCAGCGGAAGTGGACGCAGCTCCTACAATGAGCAGTTCTTC
few	TRBV30	-	TRBJ2-6	CAWSVSRSGANVLTF	TGTGCCTGGAGTGTATCTCGGTCTGGGGCCAACGTCCTGACTTTC
many	TRBV28	TRBD2	TRBJ2-7	CASSLESLGGFSYEQYF	TGTGCCAGCAGTTTAGAATCTTTGGGGGGGTTCTCCTACGAGCAGTACTTC
-	TRBV9	TRBD2	TRBJ2-3	CASSVEAGGYTDTQYF	TGTGCCAGCAGCGTAGAAGCGGGAGGATACACAGATACGCAGTATTTT